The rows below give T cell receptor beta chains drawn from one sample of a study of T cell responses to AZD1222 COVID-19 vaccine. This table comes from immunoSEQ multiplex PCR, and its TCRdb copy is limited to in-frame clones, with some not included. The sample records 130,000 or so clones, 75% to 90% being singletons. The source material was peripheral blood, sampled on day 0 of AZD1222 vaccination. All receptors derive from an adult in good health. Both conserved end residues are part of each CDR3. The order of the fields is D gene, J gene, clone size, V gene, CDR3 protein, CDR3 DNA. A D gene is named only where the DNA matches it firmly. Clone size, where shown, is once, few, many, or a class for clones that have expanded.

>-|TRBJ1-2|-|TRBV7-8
CASSHAPGRGNYGYTF
TGTGCCAGCAGCCACGCCCCGGGACGGGGTAACTATGGCTACACCTTC
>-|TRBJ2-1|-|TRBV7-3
CASSPGPGEYNEQFF
TGTGCCAGCAGCCCCGGGCCAGGGGAATACAATGAGCAGTTCTTC
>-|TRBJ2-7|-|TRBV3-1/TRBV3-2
CASSRRVDAEQYF
TGTGCCAGCAGCCGCCGAGTAGATGCCGAGCAGTACTTC
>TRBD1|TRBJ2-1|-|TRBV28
CASSLGQGGDEQFF
TGTGCCAGCAGTTTAGGACAGGGAGGTGATGAGCAGTTCTTC
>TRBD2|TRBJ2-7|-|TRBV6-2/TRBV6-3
CASSPPGLAGVNEQYF
TGTGCCAGCAGTCCCCCCGGACTAGCGGGAGTGAACGAGCAGTACTTC
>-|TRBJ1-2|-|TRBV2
CASVNYGYTF
TGTGCCTCGGTTAACTATGGCTACACCTTC
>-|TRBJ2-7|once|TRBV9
CASSVGGSSYEQYF
TGTGCCAGCAGCGTGGGGGGTAGCTCCTACGAGCAGTACTTC
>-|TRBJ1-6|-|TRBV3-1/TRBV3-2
CASSQARGGSPLHF
TGTGCCAGCAGCCAAGCCAGGGGTGGTTCACCCCTCCACTTT
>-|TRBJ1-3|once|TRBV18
CASSRTGGAQGNTIYF
TGTGCCAGCTCACGCACCGGAGGAGCTCAGGGAAACACCATATATTTT
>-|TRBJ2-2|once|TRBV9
CASSGSGQGGELFF
TGTGCCAGCAGCGGGTCCGGCCAGGGAGGGGAGCTGTTTTTT
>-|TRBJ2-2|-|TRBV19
CASSMGGSGELFF
TGTGCCAGTAGTATGGGCGGTTCCGGGGAGCTGTTTTTT
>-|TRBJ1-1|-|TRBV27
CASSFGTEAFF
TGTGCCAGCAGTTTTGGGACTGAAGCTTTCTTT
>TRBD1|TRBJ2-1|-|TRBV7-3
CASSSRQGNEQFF
TGTGCCAGCAGCTCCAGACAGGGCAATGAGCAGTTCTTC
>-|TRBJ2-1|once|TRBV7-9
CASSLGRGPYNEQFF
TGTGCCAGCAGCTTAGGACGGGGTCCCTACAATGAGCAGTTCTTC
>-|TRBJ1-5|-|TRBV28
CASSSGLGQPQHF
TGTGCCAGCAGTTCAGGGCTCGGTCAGCCCCAGCATTTT
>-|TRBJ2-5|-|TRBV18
CASSPPLETQYF
TGTGCCAGCTCACCACCACTTGAGACCCAGTACTTC
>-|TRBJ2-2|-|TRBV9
CASTDFGSGELFF
TGTGCCAGCACCGACTTCGGCTCCGGGGAGCTGTTTTTT
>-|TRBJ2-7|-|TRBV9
CASSASPGSTYEQYF
TGTGCCAGCAGCGCCTCTCCAGGGTCAACCTACGAGCAGTACTTC
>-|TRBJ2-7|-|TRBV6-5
CASSYSKDILYEQYF
TGTGCCAGCAGTTACTCGAAGGACATCCTGTACGAGCAGTACTTC
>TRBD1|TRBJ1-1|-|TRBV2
CASSDSRDRSMNTEAFF
TGTGCCAGCAGTGACTCCCGGGACAGGAGCATGAACACTGAAGCTTTCTTT
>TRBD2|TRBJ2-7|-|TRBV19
CASSIGGLAGTYEQYF
TGTGCCAGTAGTATAGGGGGACTAGCGGGAACCTACGAGCAGTACTTC
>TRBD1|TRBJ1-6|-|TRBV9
CASSVSDRSAYNSPLHF
TGTGCCAGCAGTGTTTCGGACAGGAGTGCCTATAATTCACCCCTCCACTTT
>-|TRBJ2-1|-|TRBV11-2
CASSLNQLYNEQFF
TGTGCCAGCAGCTTAAATCAGCTGTACAATGAGCAGTTCTTC
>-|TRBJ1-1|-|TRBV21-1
CASSIRDDLNTEAFF
TGTGCCAGCAGCATCCGGGACGACTTGAACACTGAAGCTTTCTTT
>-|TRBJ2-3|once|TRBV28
CASSQAPSISFTDTQYF
TGTGCCAGCAGTCAAGCCCCAAGTATCTCATTCACAGATACGCAGTATTTT
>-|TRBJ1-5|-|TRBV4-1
CASSQGWGQPQHF
TGCGCCAGCAGCCAAGGGTGGGGGCAGCCCCAGCATTTT
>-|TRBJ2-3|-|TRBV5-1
CASSLASAGGTDTQYF
TGCGCCAGCAGCTTGGCCTCGGCAGGGGGCACAGATACGCAGTATTTT
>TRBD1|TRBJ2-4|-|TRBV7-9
CASSLRGSTGGKNIQYF
TGTGCCAGCAGCTTACGTGGCTCAACAGGGGGAAAAAACATTCAGTACTTC
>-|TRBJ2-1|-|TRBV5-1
CASSFTGIRENEQFF
TGCGCCAGCAGCTTTACAGGGATAAGGGAGAATGAGCAGTTCTTC
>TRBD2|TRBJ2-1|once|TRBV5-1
CASSFSGGVNNEQFF
TGCGCCAGCAGCTTTAGCGGGGGGGTTAACAATGAGCAGTTCTTC
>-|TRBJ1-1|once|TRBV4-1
CASSQGPPGRAEAFF
TGCGCCAGCAGCCAAGGGCCCCCAGGGCGGGCTGAAGCTTTCTTT
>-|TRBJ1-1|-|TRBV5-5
CASSLEAVGPQAFF
TGTGCCAGCAGCTTGGAGGCGGTCGGGCCTCAAGCTTTCTTT
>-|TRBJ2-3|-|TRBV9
CASSVDRDTDTQYF
TGTGCCAGCAGCGTAGACAGGGATACAGATACGCAGTATTTT
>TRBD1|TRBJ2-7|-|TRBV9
CASGTGAVSYEQYF
TGTGCCAGCGGGACAGGTGCCGTCTCCTACGAGCAGTACTTC
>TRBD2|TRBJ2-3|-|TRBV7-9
CASAGRGGSDTQYF
TGTGCCAGCGCGGGGCGGGGGGGCTCAGATACGCAGTATTTT
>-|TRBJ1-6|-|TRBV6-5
CASSPVHNSPLHF
TGTGCCAGCAGCCCAGTCCATAATTCACCCCTCCACTTT
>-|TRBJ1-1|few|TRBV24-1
CATSDRENTEAFF
TGTGCCACCAGTGACAGGGAGAACACTGAAGCTTTCTTT
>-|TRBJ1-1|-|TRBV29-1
CSVVQGLGGGTEAFF
TGCAGCGTTGTGCAGGGGTTGGGGGGTGGCACTGAAGCTTTCTTT
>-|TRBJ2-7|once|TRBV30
CAWSVQAYSYEQYF
TGTGCCTGGAGTGTGCAGGCCTACTCCTACGAGCAGTACTTC
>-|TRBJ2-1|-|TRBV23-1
CASSPTHPNDCRQVNEQFF
TGCGCCAGCAGTCCAACCCATCCCAATGACTGTCGACAAGTCAATGAGCAGTTCTTC
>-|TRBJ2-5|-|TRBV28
CASSPRGGLETQYF
TGTGCCAGCAGTCCCAGAGGGGGACTAGAGACCCAGTACTTC
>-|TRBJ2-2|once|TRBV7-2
CASRGQGTGELFF
TGTGCCAGCAGAGGGCAGGGCACCGGGGAGCTGTTTTTT
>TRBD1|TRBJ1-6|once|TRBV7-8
CASSPRQGNSPLHF
TGTGCCAGCAGCCCCCGACAGGGTAATTCACCCCTCCACTTT
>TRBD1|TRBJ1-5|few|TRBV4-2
CASSLGQTASNQPQHF
TGTGCCAGCAGCTTGGGACAGACCGCTAGCAATCAGCCCCAGCATTTT
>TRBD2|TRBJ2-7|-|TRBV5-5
CASSLIREGHEQYF
TGTGCCAGCAGCTTGATAAGGGAGGGCCACGAGCAGTACTTC
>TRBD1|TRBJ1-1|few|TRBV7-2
CASSSTGTAIEAFF
TGTGCCAGCAGCTCGACCGGGACAGCCATTGAAGCTTTCTTT
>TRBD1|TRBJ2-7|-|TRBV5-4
CASSPRDRVYEQYF
TGTGCCAGCAGCCCTAGGGACAGGGTCTACGAGCAGTACTTC
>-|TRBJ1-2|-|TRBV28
CASSLFGRGNGYTF
TGTGCCAGCAGTTTGTTCGGCAGGGGTAACGGCTACACCTTC
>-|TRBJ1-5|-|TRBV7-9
CASSLYGADQPQHF
TGTGCCAGCAGCTTATACGGGGCAGATCAGCCCCAGCATTTT
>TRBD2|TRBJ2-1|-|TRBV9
CASSVGGGSYNEQFF
TGTGCCAGCAGCGTAGGCGGGGGGTCCTACAATGAGCAGTTCTTC